The 3 T cell receptor beta chains below all came from one sample that was sequenced in a study of molecular identifiers for immune sequencing clone quantification. TCRdb called the PCR reads again in MiXCR, with one record for every CDR3 protein. The sample yields around 300,000 distinct CDR3 sequences, roughly 24% seen once. Input material: naive CD8+ T cells from blood, with Jurkat cell RNA spiked in. The subset was: FACS-sorted CD8+CD4-CCR7+CD45RA+ naive T cells. The receptors shown here come from a human donor in good health. Some libraries in this study had Jurkat cell RNA spiked in.

On this clonotype: This sequence may be a read error, since a much larger clone differs from it by one base. J is TRBJ2-3 and V is TRBV6-6; 8 bases are a match to TRBD2. CDR3 length: 14 residues. V lost 11 bases and J lost 5; bases outside the gene matches: 12. Per the germline V gene, CDR1 is MNHNY and CDR2 is SVGAGI (reference sequence). The CDR3: CARTRGGPRDTQYF. CDR3 nucleotide sequence: TGTGCCCGCACCCGGGGGGGCCCAAGAGATACGCAGTATTTT.

This clonotype has ten or more counts. The rearrangement uses TRBV29-1 and TRBJ2-2; TRBD1 might be the D (6 bases). The germline CDR1 and CDR2 sequences are SQVTM and ANQGSEA. Trimming removed 4 bases at V and 1 base at J, with 16 bases between. The CDR3 totals 16 residues. The CDR3 DNA follows: TGCAGCGTTGTTTTAGGGCGCAGGGGGAACACCGGGGAGCTGTTTTTT. Residues: CSVVLGRRGNTGELFF.

This chain joins TRBV5-6 and TRBJ2-7, with TRBD2 matching over 7 bases. The ends lost 0 bases at V and 8 bases at J; junction bases unmatched: 14. This CDR3 comprises 16 residues. Germline V gene data show CDR1 as SGHDT and CDR2 as YYEEEE. The CDR3 loop is CASSLGAGSRPQQQYF. CDR3 in DNA: TGTGCCAGCAGCTTGGGAGCGGGGAGCCGGCCCCAGCAGCAGTACTTC.